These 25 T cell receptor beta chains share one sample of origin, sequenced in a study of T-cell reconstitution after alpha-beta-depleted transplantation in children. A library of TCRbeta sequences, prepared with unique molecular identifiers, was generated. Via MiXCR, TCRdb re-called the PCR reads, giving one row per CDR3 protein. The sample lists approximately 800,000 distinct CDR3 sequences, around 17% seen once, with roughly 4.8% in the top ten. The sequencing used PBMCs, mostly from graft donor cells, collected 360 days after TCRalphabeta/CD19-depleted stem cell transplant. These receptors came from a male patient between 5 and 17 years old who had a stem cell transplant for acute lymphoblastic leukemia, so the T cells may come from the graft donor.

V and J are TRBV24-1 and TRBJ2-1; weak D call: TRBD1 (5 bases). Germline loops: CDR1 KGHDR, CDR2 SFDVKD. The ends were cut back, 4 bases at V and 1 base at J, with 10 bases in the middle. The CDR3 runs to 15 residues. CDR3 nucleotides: TGTGCCACCAGTGACCTAGGACATTCCTACAATGAGCAGTTCTTC. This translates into CATSDLGHSYNEQFF.

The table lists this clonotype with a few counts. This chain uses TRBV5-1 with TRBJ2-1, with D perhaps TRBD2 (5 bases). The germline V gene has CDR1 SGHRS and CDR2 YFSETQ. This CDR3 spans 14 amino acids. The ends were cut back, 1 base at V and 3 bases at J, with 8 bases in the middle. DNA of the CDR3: TGCGCCAGCAGCTTGACACTAGACTACAATGAGCAGTTCTTC. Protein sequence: CASSLTLDYNEQFF.

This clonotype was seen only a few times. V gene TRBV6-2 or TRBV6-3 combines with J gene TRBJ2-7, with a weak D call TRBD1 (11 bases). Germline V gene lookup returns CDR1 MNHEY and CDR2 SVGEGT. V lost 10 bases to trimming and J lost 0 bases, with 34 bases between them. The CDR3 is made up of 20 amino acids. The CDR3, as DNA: TGTGCCAACGGACAGGGGGCGCGGGCTAGCGGGAGAGCCCTCTCCTACGAGCAGTACTTC. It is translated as CANGQGARASGRALSYEQYF.

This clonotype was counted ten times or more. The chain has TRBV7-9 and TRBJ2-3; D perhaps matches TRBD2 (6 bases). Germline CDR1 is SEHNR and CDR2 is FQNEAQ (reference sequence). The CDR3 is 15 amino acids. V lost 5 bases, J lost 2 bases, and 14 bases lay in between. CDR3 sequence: CASSRSGSSTDTQYF. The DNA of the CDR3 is TGTGCCAGCAGCCGTAGCGGCTCATCCACAGATACGCAGTATTTT.

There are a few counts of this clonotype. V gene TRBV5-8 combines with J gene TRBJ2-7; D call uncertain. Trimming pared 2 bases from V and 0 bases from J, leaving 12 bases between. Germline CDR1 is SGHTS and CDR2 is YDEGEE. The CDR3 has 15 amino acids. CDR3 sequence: CASSFSPQRSYEQYF. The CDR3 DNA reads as TGTGCCAGCAGCTTCAGTCCACAGCGCTCCTACGAGCAGTACTTC. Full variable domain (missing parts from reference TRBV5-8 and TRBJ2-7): EAGVTQSPTHLIKTRGQQATLRCSPISGHTSVYWYQQALGLGLQFLLWYDEGEERNRGNFPPRFSGRQFPNYSSELNVNALELEDSALYLCASSFSPQRSYEQYFGPGTRLTVT.

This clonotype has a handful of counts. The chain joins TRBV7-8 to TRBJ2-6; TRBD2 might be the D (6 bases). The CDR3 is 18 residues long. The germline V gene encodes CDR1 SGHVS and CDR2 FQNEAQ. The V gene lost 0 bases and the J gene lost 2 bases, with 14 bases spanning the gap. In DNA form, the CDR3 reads TGTGCCAGCAGCTTAGCGTTCCCGTGGGGGGCTGGGGCCAACGTCCTGACTTTC. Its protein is CASSLAFPWGAGANVLTF.

The CDR3 loop is CASSLLVDPQETQYF. CDR3 nucleotides: TGCGCCAGCAGCTTGCTAGTCGATCCGCAAGAGACCCAGTACTTC. V is TRBV5-1 and J is TRBJ2-5; no clear D gene. The CDR3 sequence is 15 residues long. Germline CDR1 and CDR2: SGHRS and YFSETQ. Between the trimmed V and J ends, which lost 1 base and 2 bases, there was a span of 12 bases.

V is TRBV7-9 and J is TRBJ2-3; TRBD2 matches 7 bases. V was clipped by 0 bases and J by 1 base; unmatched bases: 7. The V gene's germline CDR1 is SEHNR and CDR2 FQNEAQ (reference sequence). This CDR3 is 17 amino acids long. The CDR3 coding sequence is TGTGCCAGCAGCTTAGCCTTCACTCGGGAGGGCACAGATACGCAGTATTTT. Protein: CASSLAFTREGTDTQYF.

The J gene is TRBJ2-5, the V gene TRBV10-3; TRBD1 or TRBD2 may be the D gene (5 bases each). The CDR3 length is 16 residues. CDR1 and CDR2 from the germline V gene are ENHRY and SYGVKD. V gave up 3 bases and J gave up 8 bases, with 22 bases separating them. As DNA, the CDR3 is TGTGCCATCAGTGATCCGGGGCCGGCCTATGGGGACACCCAGTACTTC. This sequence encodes CAISDPGPAYGDTQYF.

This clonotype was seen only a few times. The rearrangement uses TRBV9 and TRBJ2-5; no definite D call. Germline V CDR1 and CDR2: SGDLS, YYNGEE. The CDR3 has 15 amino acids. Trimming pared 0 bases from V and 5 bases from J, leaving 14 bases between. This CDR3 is CASSVGGSGVETQYF. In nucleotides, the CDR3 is TGTGCCAGCAGCGTAGGAGGCTCCGGAGTGGAGACCCAGTACTTC.

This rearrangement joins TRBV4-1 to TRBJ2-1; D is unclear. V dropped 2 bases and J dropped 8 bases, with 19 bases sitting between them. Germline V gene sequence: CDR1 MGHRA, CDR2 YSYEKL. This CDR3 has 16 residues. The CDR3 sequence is CASSQPVEGLLDEQFF. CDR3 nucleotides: TGCGCCAGCAGCCAACCCGTCGAAGGTCTCCTGGATGAGCAGTTCTTC.

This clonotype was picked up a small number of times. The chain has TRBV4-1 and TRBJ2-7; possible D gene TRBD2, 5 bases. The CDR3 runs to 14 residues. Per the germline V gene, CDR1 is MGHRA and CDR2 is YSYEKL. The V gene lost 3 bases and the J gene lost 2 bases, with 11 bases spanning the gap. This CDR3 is CASSQGSVPYEQYF. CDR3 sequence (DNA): TGCGCCAGCAGCCAGGGGAGCGTCCCCTACGAGCAGTACTTC.

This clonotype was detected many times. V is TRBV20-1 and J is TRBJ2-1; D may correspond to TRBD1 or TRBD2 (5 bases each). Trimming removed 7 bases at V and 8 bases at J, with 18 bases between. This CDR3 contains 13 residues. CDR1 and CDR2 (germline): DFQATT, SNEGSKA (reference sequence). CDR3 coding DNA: TGCAGTGTCGACCACAGGAGGACGCATGAGCAGTTCTTC. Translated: CSVDHRRTHEQFF.

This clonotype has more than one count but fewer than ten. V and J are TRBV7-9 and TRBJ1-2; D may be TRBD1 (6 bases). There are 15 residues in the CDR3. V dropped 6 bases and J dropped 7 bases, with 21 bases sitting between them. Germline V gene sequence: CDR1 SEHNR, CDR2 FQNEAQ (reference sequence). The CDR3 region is CASSYVRGRDPGYTF. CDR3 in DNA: TGTGCCAGCAGTTACGTCAGGGGCCGAGATCCTGGCTACACCTTC.

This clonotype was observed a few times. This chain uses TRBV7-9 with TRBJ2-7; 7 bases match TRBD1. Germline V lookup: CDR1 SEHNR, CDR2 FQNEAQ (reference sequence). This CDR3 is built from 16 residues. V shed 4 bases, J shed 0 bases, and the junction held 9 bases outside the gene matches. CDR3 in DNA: TGTGCCAGCAGCTCGCTACAGGGGCCTTTCTCCTACGAGCAGTACTTC. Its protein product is CASSSLQGPFSYEQYF.

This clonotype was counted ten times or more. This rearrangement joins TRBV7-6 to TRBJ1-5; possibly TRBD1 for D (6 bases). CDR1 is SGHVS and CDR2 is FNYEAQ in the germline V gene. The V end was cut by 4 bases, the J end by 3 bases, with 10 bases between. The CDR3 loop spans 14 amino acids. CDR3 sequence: CASSWGTTNQPQHF. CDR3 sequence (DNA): TGTGCCAGCAGCTGGGGGACAACCAATCAGCCCCAGCATTTT.

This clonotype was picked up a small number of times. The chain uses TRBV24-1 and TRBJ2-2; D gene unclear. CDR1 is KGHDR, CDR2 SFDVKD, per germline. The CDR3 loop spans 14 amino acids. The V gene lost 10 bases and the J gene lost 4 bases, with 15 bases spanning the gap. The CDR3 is CATASWWGTGELFF. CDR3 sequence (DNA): TGTGCCACTGCCTCGTGGTGGGGCACCGGGGAGCTGTTTTTT.

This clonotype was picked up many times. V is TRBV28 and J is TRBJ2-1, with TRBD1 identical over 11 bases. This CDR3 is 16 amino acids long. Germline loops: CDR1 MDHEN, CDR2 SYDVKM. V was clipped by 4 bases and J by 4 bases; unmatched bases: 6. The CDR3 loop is CASSSQGQGAYNEQFF. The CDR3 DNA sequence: TGTGCCAGCAGTTCCCAAGGACAGGGGGCTTACAATGAGCAGTTCTTC.

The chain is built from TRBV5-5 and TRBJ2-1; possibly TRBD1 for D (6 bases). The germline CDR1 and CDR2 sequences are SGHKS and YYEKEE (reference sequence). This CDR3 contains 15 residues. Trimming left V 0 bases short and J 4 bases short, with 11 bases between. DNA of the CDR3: TGTGCCAGCAGCTTGGGAGGGGGAGATTACAATGAGCAGTTCTTC. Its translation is CASSLGGGDYNEQFF. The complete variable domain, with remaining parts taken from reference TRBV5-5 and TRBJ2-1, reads DAGVTQSPTHLIKTRGQQVTLRCSPISGHKSVSWYQQVLGQGPQFIFQYYEKEERGRGNFPDRFSARQFPNYSSELNVNALLLGDSALYLCASSLGGGDYNEQFFGPGTRLTVL.

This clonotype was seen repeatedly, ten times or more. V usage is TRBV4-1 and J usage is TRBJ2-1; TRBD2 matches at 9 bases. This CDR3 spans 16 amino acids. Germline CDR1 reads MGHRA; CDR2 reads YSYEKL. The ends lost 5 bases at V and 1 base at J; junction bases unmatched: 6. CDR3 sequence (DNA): TGCGCCAGCAGCTCACAGACTAGCGGTTCCTACAATGAGCAGTTCTTC. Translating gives CASSSQTSGSYNEQFF.

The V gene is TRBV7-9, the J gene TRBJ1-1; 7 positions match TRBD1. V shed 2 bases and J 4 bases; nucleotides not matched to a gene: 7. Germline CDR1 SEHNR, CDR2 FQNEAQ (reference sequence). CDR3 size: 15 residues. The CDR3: CASSLLTGTITEAFF. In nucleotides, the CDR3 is TGTGCCAGCAGCTTACTGACAGGGACCATCACTGAAGCTTTCTTT.

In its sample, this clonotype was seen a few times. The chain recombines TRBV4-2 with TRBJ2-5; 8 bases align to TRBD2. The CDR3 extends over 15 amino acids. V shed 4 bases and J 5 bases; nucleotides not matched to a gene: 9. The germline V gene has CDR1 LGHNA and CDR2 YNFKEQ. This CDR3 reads CASSPRGGFGETQYF. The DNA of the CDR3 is TGTGCCAGCAGCCCCCGGGGGGGTTTTGGGGAGACCCAGTACTTC.

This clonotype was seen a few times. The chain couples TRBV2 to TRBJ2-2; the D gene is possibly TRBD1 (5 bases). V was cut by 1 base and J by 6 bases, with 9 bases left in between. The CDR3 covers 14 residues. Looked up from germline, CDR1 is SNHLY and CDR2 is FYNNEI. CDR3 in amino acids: CASSEGTPPGELFF. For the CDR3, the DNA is TGTGCCAGCAGTGAAGGGACACCTCCCGGGGAGCTGTTTTTT.

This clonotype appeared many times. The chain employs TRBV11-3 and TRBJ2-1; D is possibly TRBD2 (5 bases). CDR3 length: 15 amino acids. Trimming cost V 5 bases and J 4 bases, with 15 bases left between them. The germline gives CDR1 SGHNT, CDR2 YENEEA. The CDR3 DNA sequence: TGTGCCAGCAGCAAAACTAGTGTTGGGTACAATGAGCAGTTCTTC. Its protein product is CASSKTSVGYNEQFF.

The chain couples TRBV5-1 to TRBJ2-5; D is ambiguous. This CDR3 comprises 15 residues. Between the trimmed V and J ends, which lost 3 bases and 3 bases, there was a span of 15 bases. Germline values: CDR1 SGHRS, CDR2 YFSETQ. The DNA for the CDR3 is TGCGCCAGCAGCTCGTACCGGCTCCTGGAAGAGACCCAGTACTTC. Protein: CASSSYRLLEETQYF.